This paragraph reports one TCR beta chain. It has no known antigen specificity. No base-level quality is on record; no much larger clone is a single base apart. The immunoSEQ Assay, a bias-controlled multiplex PCR, was used to amplify TCRbeta CDR3 regions from genomic DNA. In the original analysis: Nucleated cell counts per sample were estimated from amplification of reference gene primers within the assay. Sequence reads were collapsed and filtered to measure the absolute abundance of every unique TCRbeta CDR3 rearrangement. For each sample, productive Simpson clonality was calculated as the square root of Simpson's diversity index over productive rearrangements. The source is immuneACCESS, and TCRdb retained only in-frame sequences with V and J called. Part of the clones is not carried over; for the studies checked, unresolved V genes explain less than half of this, and the remainder is unexplained. V and J calls and clone size are copied from that table; D and trimming were computed from the DNA. This sample comprises over 250,000 clones, roughly 85% of them detected only once. The top ten clones comprise around a tenth of the sample.

CDR1 and CDR2 are drawn from the germline V gene: MDHEN, SYDVKM. The CDR3 spans 15 residues, from the cysteine through the phenylalanine. This entry keeps only the CDR3 DNA: 45 bases, framed from base 1. V and J are trimmed by 2 bases and 15 bases, and the gene matches miss 12 bases of the junction. This entry comes from a study of blood T cell repertoires in COVID-19 (TCRdb year 2020). Background on the whole study: Samples from collaborators originated in the United States, Italy and Spain and spanned both the acute and convalescent phases of COVID-19. The prospective study material was composed of cDNA or gDNA derived from T cells, B-cell-depleted T cells, or PBMCs. Where available, HLA class I and class II types were taken from metadata supplied by the sample provider and were not determined by assay-based typing. The dataset comprised deeply sampled blood TCRbeta repertoires from subjects exposed to, actively infected with, or recovered from COVID-19. The repertoires were released in a freely available public database meant as a resource for research on the immune response to SARS-CoV-2. Samples came from the ongoing ImmuneRACE study (first 160 participants) plus 1,254 subjects from 6 global collaborators. The sample metadata nearly always contained a de-identified subject ID, COVID-19 status, age in years and sex.

General study outcomes and caveats: How much clinical and demographic metadata was included differed by source and by participant, and the metadata was provided uncurated.

Samples from volunteer blood donors who had recovered from COVID-19 were contributed by a second Seattle source. Whole blood was collected in K2EDTA tubes by collaborating institutions according to the institutions' own protocols. For TCRbeta analysis, collaborators shipped samples in one of three forms: frozen whole blood, isolated PBMCs, or DNA extracted from either of those sample types. The sequenced material came from peripheral blood. The V gene is TRBV28 and the J gene is TRBJ1-5, with 11 junctional bases fitting TRBD1. This TCR came from a woman aged 45-59 years who had recovered from COVID-19. The DNA sequence follows: TGTGCCAGCAGTTTAGCCGGGACAGGGGGGGGTTTAGGGCATTTT. The resulting protein is CASSLAGTGGGLGHF.